The 26 T cell receptor beta chains below all came from one sample that was sequenced in a study of T-cell memory formation after mild COVID-19 (dated by TCRdb to about 2021). Libraries were made using 5' RACE. The sequencer was an Illumina NovaSeq 6000. TCRdb took the public reads, trimmed them with fastp at Q25, ran MiXCR for clone calling and kept in-frame beta chains. Rows merge per CDR3 protein into single entries with the most common DNA and genes. The sample contains hundreds of thousands of distinct CDR3 sequences, roughly 26% of them found a single time. Of the sample, around 8.1% falls within the top ten clones. Input material: PBMCs or a T cell subset sorted from them (not recorded which). The receptor set was obtained from an adult woman who had mild COVID-19 (a few samples of this study predate the infection). The sample titles of this study are shuffled in the database, so cell type and time point are left out; the donor was told from shared clones.

This clonotype was detected a few times. V gene TRBV6-5 combines with J gene TRBJ2-7; 12 bases agree with TRBD1. The J segment lost 2 bases and the V segment lost 6 bases, leaving 8 bases of the junction unmatched. From germline, CDR1 is MNHEY and CDR2 SVGAGI. This CDR3 has 16 amino acids. The CDR3, as DNA: TGTGCCAGCAGGGGACAGGGGGCGAATCGGGCCTACGAGCAGTACTTC. Amino acids: CASRGQGANRAYEQYF.

V gene TRBV3-1 combines with J gene TRBJ2-7; perhaps TRBD2 as D (6 bases). This CDR3 region has 17 residues. Germline CDR1 LGHDT, CDR2 YNNKEL (reference sequence). V was shortened by 4 bases and J by 2 bases, with 21 bases between the two germline ends. Written as DNA, the CDR3 is TGTGCCAGCAGCCTCACCGGCGGGGTCGGCTTAACCTACGAGCAGTACTTC. Amino acid sequence: CASSLTGGVGLTYEQYF.

This chain joins TRBV5-1 and TRBJ2-5, with 7 positions matching TRBD1. The CDR3 runs 15 residues. Germline V gene sequence: CDR1 SGHRS, CDR2 YFSETQ. J gave up 2 bases and V 0 bases, and 4 bases lay outside the gene matches. In DNA form, the CDR3 reads TGCGCCAGCAGCTTGGGGGACAGAAGTCAAGAGACCCAGTACTTC. Its protein product is CASSLGDRSQETQYF.

This clonotype was seen a handful of times. The chain links TRBV7-6 to TRBJ2-5; TRBD1 matches 10 bases. Germline trimming cut 4 bases from V and 5 bases from J; bases unmatched to any gene: 7. The CDR3 consists of 15 residues. Germline CDR1 and CDR2: SGHVS and FNYEAQ. CDR3 nucleotides: TGTGCCAGCAGCTCTGGGACAGGGGAGGAGGAGACCCAGTACTTC. It yields the protein CASSSGTGEEETQYF.

This chain connects TRBV7-2 to TRBJ1-5, with D maybe TRBD1 (6 bases). CDR3 size: 15 residues. The V gene's germline CDR1 is SGHTA and CDR2 FQGNSA. V was shortened by 5 bases and J by 11 bases, with 22 bases between the two germline ends. The CDR3 DNA reads as TGTGCCAGCAGCAAGGAGGGGGGGCTCCCCCAGGCCCAGCATTTT. It yields the protein CASSKEGGLPQAQHF.

The chain joins TRBV6-5 to TRBJ2-7, with D hard to call. The CDR3 is made up of 15 amino acids. V dropped 6 bases and J dropped 0 bases, with 15 bases sitting between them. Germline V CDR1 and CDR2: MNHEY, SVGAGI. In nucleotides, the CDR3 is TGTGCCAGCAGCCCCGCGGACGGAGTCTCCTACGAGCAGTACTTC. Its translation is CASSPADGVSYEQYF.

V and J are TRBV7-7 and TRBJ2-1; TRBD1 might be the D (6 bases). Germline V lookup: CDR1 SSHAT, CDR2 FNYEAQ (reference sequence). The CDR3 contains 16 residues. The V end lost 0 bases, the J end lost 8 bases, and 17 bases lay between the germline ends. The CDR3 region has the DNA TGTGCCAGCAGCTTAGCCCCTGCAGGGAAGGGGGATGAGCAGTTCTTC. It yields the protein CASSLAPAGKGDEQFF. The whole variable domain, filled in from reference TRBV7-7 and TRBJ2-1, reads GAGVSQSPRYKVTKRGQDVTLRCDPISSHATLYWYQQALGQGPEFLTYFNYEAQPDKSGLPSDRFSAERPEGSISTLTIQRTEQRDSAMYRCASSLAPAGKGDEQFFGPGTRLTVL.

Remarks on this clonotype: Relative to the germline gene, one junction end is altered; a read error may explain this. DNA of the CDR3: TGTGCCAGCAGCTCCGTCTACGGGCAGTACTTC. This codes for CASSSVYGQYF. The V gene is TRBV7-2, the J gene TRBJ2-7; D uncertain. The CDR3 consists of 11 residues. The V gene's germline CDR1 is SGHTA and CDR2 FQGNSA.

In its sample, this clonotype was seen a few times. The chain employs TRBV18 and TRBJ2-2, with D perhaps matching TRBD1 (5 bases). CDR1 and CDR2 from the germline V gene are KGHSH and LQKENI. The CDR3 is 16 residues long. V was cut by 2 bases and J by 0 bases, with 10 bases left in between. The CDR3: CASSPRGVANTGELFF. CDR3 coding DNA: TGTGCCAGCTCACCAAGGGGCGTCGCGAACACCGGGGAGCTGTTTTTT. The entire variable domain, with the rest obtained from reference TRBV18 and TRBJ2-2, is as follows: NAGVMQNPRHLVRRRGQEARLRCSPMKGHSHVYWYRQLPEEGLKFMVYLQKENIIDESGMPKERFSAEFPKEGPSILRIQQVVRGDSAAYFCASSPRGVANTGELFFGEGSRLTVL.

This clonotype was observed a handful of times. J is TRBJ2-5 and V is TRBV3-1, with D uncertain. Germline assignment: CDR1 LGHDT and CDR2 YNNKEL (reference sequence). CDR3 length equals 13 residues. V was pared by 5 bases and J by 2 bases, with 9 bases between. The chain's CDR3 is CASSAIFQETQYF. The CDR3 DNA reads TGTGCCAGCAGCGCGATCTTTCAAGAGACCCAGTACTTC.

The chain recombines TRBV6-1 with TRBJ1-5; perhaps TRBD1 as D (5 bases). The CDR3 loop spans 14 amino acids. V lost 6 bases, J lost 6 bases, and 15 bases lay in between. CDR1 is MNHNS and CDR2 is SASEGT in the germline V gene. The DNA of the CDR3 is TGTGCCAGCAGATCCGGGACGGGGAGTCAGCCCCAGCATTTT. It encodes CASRSGTGSQPQHF.

Only a few counts were recorded for this clonotype. The V gene is TRBV29-1, the J gene TRBJ2-2, with TRBD1 matching 7 bases. This CDR3 comprises 15 residues. The junction had 9 bases not matched to a gene; V was cut back by 4 bases and J by 4 bases. Germline values: CDR1 SQVTM, CDR2 ANQGSEA. Here the CDR3 DNA reads TGCAGCGTTGTCGACAGGGTGCAGGGCACCGGGGAGCTGTTTTTT. Amino acids: CSVVDRVQGTGELFF.

The chain employs TRBV5-5 and TRBJ2-5, with D possibly called TRBD1 or TRBD2 (6 bases each). CDR3 length: 16 residues. Germline CDR1 is SGHKS and CDR2 is YYEKEE (reference sequence). V was cut by 0 bases and J by 5 bases, with 17 bases left in between. Written as DNA, the CDR3 is TGTGCCAGCAGCTTGGTCCCGGGAAGGGGGGAGGAGACCCAGTACTTC. Encoded protein: CASSLVPGRGEETQYF.

In regard to this clonotype: This may stem from a read error, because a much larger clone lies one nucleotide away. V usage is TRBV7-9 and J usage is TRBJ1-5, with unresolved D. Germline V gives CDR1 SEHNR, CDR2 FQNEAQ (reference sequence). The CDR3 covers 13 residues. Trimming shortened V by 2 bases and J by 0 bases, and 2 bases separated the two germline ends. The DNA of the CDR3 is TGTGCCAGCAGCTTAATTAGCAATCAGCCCCAGCATTTT. This translates into CASSLISNQPQHF.

This clonotype was found a few times. The genes are TRBV5-1 and TRBJ2-3; TRBD1 matches at 11 bases. CDR1 is SGHRS and CDR2 is YFSETQ in the germline V gene. The CDR3 has 17 residues. The V and J ends lost 0 bases and 8 bases, in that order; junction bases with no gene match: 11. Here the CDR3 reads CASSLAILGTGGSTQYF. Written as DNA, the CDR3 is TGCGCCAGCAGCTTGGCCATATTAGGGACAGGGGGTTCTACGCAGTATTTT.

This clonotype has a handful of counts. V usage is TRBV4-1 and J usage is TRBJ1-2, with D possibly matching TRBD1 (5 bases). The V and J ends lost 2 bases and 4 bases respectively, with 11 bases between them. The CDR3 consists of 14 residues. Germline V gene lookup returns CDR1 MGHRA and CDR2 YSYEKL. CDR3: CASSQSRGTYGYTF. The CDR3 nucleotides are TGCGCCAGCAGCCAATCCCGGGGGACCTATGGCTACACCTTC.

This rearrangement joins TRBV5-1 to TRBJ2-1, with 11 bases fitting TRBD2. The CDR3 is 16 residues long. Germline assignment: CDR1 SGHRS and CDR2 YFSETQ. Trimming removed 4 bases from V and 1 base from J; junction bases left unmatched: 4. This CDR3 reads CASSAVAGGSYNEQFF. Written as DNA, the CDR3 is TGCGCCAGCAGCGCGGTAGCGGGGGGGTCCTACAATGAGCAGTTCTTC.

This clonotype showed up just a few times. The chain carries TRBV9 and TRBJ2-7; D unresolved. Trimming removed 0 bases from V and 1 base from J, with 11 bases in between. Germline V gene lookup returns CDR1 SGDLS and CDR2 YYNGEE. The CDR3 is 15 amino acids. The DNA for the CDR3 is TGTGCCAGCAGCGTAGCCGGGTCCCCGTCCTACGAGCAGTACTTC. Residues: CASSVAGSPSYEQYF.

This clonotype was detected a few times. The genes are TRBV4-3 and TRBJ2-1; no clear D. Trimming took 0 bases from V and 9 from J, leaving 18 bases between them. This CDR3 comprises 16 residues. The germline V gene has CDR1 LGHNA and CDR2 YSLEER. The CDR3 loop is CASSQDTTPVGREQFF. The DNA of the CDR3 is TGCGCCAGCAGCCAAGATACGACTCCGGTTGGCCGTGAGCAGTTCTTC.

This clonotype showed up just a few times. The V call is TRBV24-1, the J call TRBJ1-1; D may be TRBD1 (6 bases). The CDR3 contains 11 residues. Looked up from germline, CDR1 is KGHDR and CDR2 is SFDVKD. Between the trimmed V and J ends, which lost 7 bases and 5 bases, there was a span of 7 bases. The CDR3 spells CATSQGTEAFF. Written as DNA, the CDR3 is TGTGCCACCAGCCAGGGGACTGAAGCTTTCTTT.

The chain uses TRBV20-1 and TRBJ2-1, with 16 positions matching TRBD2. V trimming: 4 bases; J trimming: 8 bases; junction bases outside the gene matches: 8. Per the germline V gene, CDR1 is DFQATT and CDR2 is SNEGSKA (reference sequence). The CDR3 extends over 16 amino acids. CDR3 sequence (DNA): TGCAGTGCTATAGGGACTAGCGGGGGGGCAAGGTATGAGCAGTTCTTC. Translation: CSAIGTSGGARYEQFF.

This clonotype was counted a few times. The chain carries TRBV11-2 and TRBJ1-1; 11 positions match TRBD1. CDR1 and CDR2 from the germline V gene are SGHAT and FQNNGV. J was trimmed by 0 bases and V by 5 bases; bases with no gene match: 5. There are 16 residues in the CDR3. CDR3 sequence reads: CASSLGTGGMNTEAFF. The CDR3 DNA sequence: TGTGCCAGCAGCCTAGGGACAGGGGGGATGAACACTGAAGCTTTCTTT.

The rearrangement joins TRBV6-6 to TRBJ2-1; 16 positions match TRBD2. Germline-derived CDR1 and CDR2 are MNHNY and SVGAGI (reference sequence). CDR3 size: 19 residues. The junction had 16 bases not matched to a gene; V was cut back by 7 bases and J by 7 bases. The CDR3 sequence: CASTRPGTSGRALGNEQFF. CDR3 sequence (DNA): TGTGCCAGCACACGCCCCGGGACTAGCGGGAGGGCCTTGGGGAATGAGCAGTTCTTC.

The J gene is TRBJ2-3, the V gene TRBV29-1; 8 bases agree with TRBD2. V shed 4 bases, J shed 4 bases, and the junction held 7 bases outside the gene matches. The CDR3 extends over 14 amino acids. CDR1 is SQVTM and CDR2 is ANQGSEA in the germline V gene. CDR3 protein: CSVVPGLGSDTQYF. The CDR3 coding sequence is TGCAGCGTTGTACCGGGACTAGGGTCAGATACGCAGTATTTT.

The rearrangement uses TRBV18 and TRBJ2-2; weak D call: TRBD1 (5 bases). Germline loops: CDR1 KGHSH, CDR2 LQKENI. Trimming stripped 1 base from V and 4 bases from J, with 10 bases between. This CDR3 is built from 15 residues. CDR3 protein: CASSPRPRVTGELFF. The CDR3 coding sequence is TGTGCCAGCTCACCACGGCCCAGGGTCACCGGGGAGCTGTTTTTT.

As DNA, the CDR3 is TGCAGCGTTTTCCCAGGGGTTAACACTGAAGCTTTCTTT. It is translated as CSVFPGVNTEAFF. The genes are TRBV29-1 and TRBJ1-1, with D perhaps matching TRBD1 (6 bases). Germline lookup yields CDR1 SQVTM and CDR2 ANQGSEA. V lost 5 bases to trimming and J lost 2 bases, with 12 bases between them. This CDR3 has 13 residues.